The T cell receptor (beta chain) described here comes from a study of PD-1 blockade in mismatch repair-deficient tumors (dated by TCRdb to 2017 to 2019). The study in broad terms: Between September 2013 and 2016, fewer than 90 consecutive patients with about 12 mismatch repair-deficient cancer types, all previously treated and progressing, were enrolled in the trial. Deep sequencing of TCR CDR3 regions was used to track tumor-associated T cell clones in peripheral blood of patients responding to PD-1 blockade.

About this clone itself: Its antigen remains unidentified. No much larger clonotype is one base removed from it; base qualities were not supplied.

V is reduced by 3 bases and J by 6 bases, leaving a spacing of 17 bases between them. According to the germline V gene, CDR1 reads LGHNA and CDR2 reads YNFKEQ. The CDR3 contains 15 residues, cysteine and phenylalanine counted. The read is trimmed to its CDR3 DNA, 45 bases read in frame from base 1. The library came from the immunoSEQ multiplex PCR assay. TCRdb limited this immuneACCESS table to in-frame rearrangements with V and J called. A share of clones is missing; checked studies link under half to unresolved V genes, and the rest is unexplained. The sample table shows 45,000 to 55,000 clones, and 81% are seen once. The top ten clones comprise 7% to 8.5% of the sample. Findings and caveats that apply to the study as a whole: After pembrolizumab, tumor-resident clones, which were often undetectable in blood before treatment, expanded rapidly and then contracted, generally ahead of radiologic responses.

Mismatch repair deficiency was established in every enrolled patient by polymerase chain reaction or immunohistochemistry. TCR sequencing was carried out for three patients who responded to pembrolizumab therapy. The phase II trial prospectively evaluated PD-1 blockade with pembrolizumab in advanced mismatch repair-deficient cancers, independent of tissue of origin. Peripheral blood T cell samples were gathered serially, both before PD-1 blockade started and at multiple time points afterward. The timing of each blood sample was reported as weeks after the first dose of pembrolizumab. The sequence was collected from an adult with mismatch repair-deficient cancer. This chain joins TRBV4-2 to TRBJ1-1; possibly the D gene is TRBD1, per 6 matching bases. The sequences come from peripheral blood, collected 20 weeks after starting pembrolizumab. CDR3 sequence: CASSHLDRTGAEAFF. The DNA reads TGTGCCAGCAGCCATCTCGACAGGACGGGCGCTGAAGCTTTCTTT.